This T cell receptor beta chain comes out of a study of T-cell reconstitution after alpha-beta-depleted transplantation in children. Preparation of the TCRbeta library was carried out with unique molecular identifiers. TCRdb called the PCR reads again in MiXCR, with one record for every CDR3 protein. Found here are about 690,000 distinct CDR3 sequences, around 17% of them singletons; the top ten hold under 1.2%. Germline CDR1 reads SGHTA; CDR2 reads FQGNSA. The length of the CDR3 is 14 residues. The germline V and J ends were trimmed by 3 bases and 4 bases, with 12 bases remaining between them. This clonotype was counted ten times or more.

This clonotype originated in a human donor who donated a stem cell graft to a child with acute myeloid leukemia. This sample comprised PBMCs from the stem cell graft donor, obtained from the stem cell graft. The chain uses TRBV7-2 and TRBJ1-2, with D unresolved. The CDR3 DNA reads TGTGCCAGCAGCTTGGTGGCAGTTACCTATGGCTACACCTTC. This translates into CASSLVAVTYGYTF.